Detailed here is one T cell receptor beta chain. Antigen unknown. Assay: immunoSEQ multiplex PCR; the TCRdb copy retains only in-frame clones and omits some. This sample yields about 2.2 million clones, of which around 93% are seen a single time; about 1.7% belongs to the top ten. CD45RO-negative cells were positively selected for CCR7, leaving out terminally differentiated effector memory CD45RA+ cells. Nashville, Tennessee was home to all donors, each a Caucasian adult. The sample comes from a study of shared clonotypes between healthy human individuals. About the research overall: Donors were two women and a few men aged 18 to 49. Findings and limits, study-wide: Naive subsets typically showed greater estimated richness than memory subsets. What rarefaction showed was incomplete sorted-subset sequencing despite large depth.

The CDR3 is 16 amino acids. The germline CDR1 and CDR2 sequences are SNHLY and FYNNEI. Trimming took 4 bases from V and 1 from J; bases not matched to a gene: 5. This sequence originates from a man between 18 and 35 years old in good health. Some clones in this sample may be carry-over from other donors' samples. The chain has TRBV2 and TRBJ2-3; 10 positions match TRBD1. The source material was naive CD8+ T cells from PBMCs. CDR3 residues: CASSAKTGGGTDTQYF. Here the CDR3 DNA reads TGTGCCAGCAGTGCTAAGACAGGGGGCGGCACAGATACGCAGTATTTT.